Sequencing of this T cell receptor beta chain was carried out in a study of T cells in Graves' hyperthyroidism and ophthalmopathy. Researchers amplified the TCR beta CDR3 regions from RNA transcripts. First-round RT-PCR of the TCR CDR3 relied on the HTBI primer set. TCRdb processed the multiplex PCR reads anew with MiXCR; each CDR3 protein has one entry. The table has around 580,000 distinct CDR3 sequences, 16% seen once. The PBMCs were taken from under 12 ml of fresh peripheral blood. Germline trimming cut 1 base from V and 2 bases from J; bases unmatched to any gene: 5. CDR3 length: 16 amino acids. Per the germline V gene, CDR1 is MGHDK and CDR2 is SYGVNS.

The rearrangement uses TRBV25-1 and TRBJ2-5; 9 bases are a match to TRBD2. Sample: blood. This receptor was taken from a woman between 18 and 29 years old with Graves' hyperthyroidism. CDR3 bases: TGTGCCAGCAGTGAATTGGGTAGCGGGAGTCAAGAGACCCAGTACTTC. Translating it yields CASSELGSGSQETQYF.